The 20 T cell receptor beta chains below all came from one sample that was sequenced in a study of blood T cell repertoires in COVID-19. Assay: immunoSEQ multiplex PCR; the TCRdb copy retains only in-frame clones and omits some. The sample comprises roughly 150,000 clones, 70% to 80% of which are singletons, and around 8.1% rests with the top ten. The sequenced sample consisted of peripheral blood. Receptors were obtained from a man in his sixties with acute or convalescent COVID-19.

J is TRBJ1-3 and V is TRBV6-5; TRBD1 matches 9 bases. The CDR3 spans 15 residues. Germline V gives CDR1 MNHEY, CDR2 SVGAGI. V was pared by 5 bases and J by 3 bases, with 5 bases of the junction left unmatched. The CDR3 is CASSRDRALGNTIYF. CDR3 coding DNA: TGTGCCAGCAGTCGGGACAGGGCCCTTGGAAACACCATATATTTT.

The chain has TRBV2 and TRBJ1-5; 7 bases align to TRBD1. CDR1 SNHLY and CDR2 FYNNEI come from the germline V gene. V gave up 2 bases and J gave up 6 bases; unmatched junction bases: 10. The CDR3 covers 16 residues. This chain's CDR3 is CASSEQGGRGGQPQHF. CDR3 bases: TGTGCCAGCAGTGAACAAGGGGGCAGGGGCGGTCAGCCCCAGCATTTT. Together with reference TRBV2 and TRBJ1-5, the CDR3 gives the full variable domain: EPEVTQTPSHQVTQMGQEVILRCVPISNHLYFYWYRQILGQKVEFLVSFYNNEISEKSEIFDDQFSVERPDGSNFTLKIRSTKLEDSAMYFCASSEQGGRGGQPQHFGDGTRLSIL.

This clone was recorded only once. This clone may be a read error of a much larger clone one base away. The chain couples TRBV2 to TRBJ1-5; D unclear. The germline gives CDR1 SNHLY, CDR2 FYNNEI. Trimming stripped 3 bases from V and 4 bases from J, with 7 bases between. The CDR3 spans 13 residues. Here the CDR3 reads CASSDSGNQPQHF. CDR3 nucleotide sequence: TGTGCCAGCAGTGATTCCGGGAATCAGCCCCAGCATTTT.

The V call is TRBV3-1 (or the pseudogene TRBV3-2), the J call TRBJ1-1, with no clear D. CDR3 length: 14 residues. Trimming took off 6 bases at V and 1 base at J, with 12 bases between the two ends. Per the germline V gene, CDR1 is LGHDT and CDR2 is YNNKEL (reference sequence). DNA of the CDR3: TGTGCCAGCAGACCTTTCACGGGGAACACTGAAGCTTTCTTT. This sequence encodes CASRPFTGNTEAFF.

This chain connects TRBV4-2 to TRBJ1-1; D call uncertain. The CDR3 is 17 amino acids. CDR1 and CDR2 (germline): LGHNA, YNFKEQ. V was cut by 0 bases and J by 0 bases, with 14 bases left in between. CDR3 sequence: CASSQDVGSYMNTEAFF. CDR3 DNA: TGTGCCAGCAGCCAAGACGTGGGGAGCTATATGAACACTGAAGCTTTCTTT.

This clone was recorded once. The chain links TRBV6-5 to TRBJ1-2; D may be TRBD1 (6 bases). This CDR3 contains 14 residues. Germline V lookup: CDR1 MNHEY, CDR2 SVGAGI. Trimming cost V 5 bases and J 5 bases, with 15 bases left between them. In DNA form, the CDR3 reads TGTGCCAGCAGTCCCTACAGGGTGGGGTATGGCTACACCTTC. It codes for CASSPYRVGYGYTF.

As concerns this clone: The junction does not match germline at one end; this may be a read error. V usage is TRBV27 and J usage is TRBJ2-2, with a tentative D call TRBD1 (6 bases). The CDR3 covers 16 residues. Germline V gives CDR1 MNHEY, CDR2 SMNVEV (reference sequence). The CDR3 loop reads CASSLFKSQGTGELFF. CDR3 sequence (DNA): TGTGCCAGCAGCTTATTCAAGAGTCAGGGGACCGGGGAGCTGTTTTTT.

The chain recombines TRBV5-5 with TRBJ1-5; D remains unclear. Germline V lookup: CDR1 SGHKS, CDR2 YYEKEE (reference sequence). Trimming stripped 6 bases from V and 3 bases from J, with 10 bases between. The CDR3 covers 13 residues. The CDR3 bases are TGTGCCAGCACCCCCGAGGCCAATCAGCCCCAGCATTTT. Translating it yields CASTPEANQPQHF. Based on the CDR3 plus reference TRBV5-5 and TRBJ1-5, the full variable domain is DAGVTQSPTHLIKTRGQQVTLRCSPISGHKSVSWYQQVLGQGPQFIFQYYEKEERGRGNFPDRFSARQFPNYSSELNVNALLLGDSALYLCASTPEANQPQHFGDGTRLSIL.

V gene TRBV5-1 combines with J gene TRBJ2-1, with a tentative D call TRBD1 (7 bases). Germline CDR1 and CDR2: SGHRS and YFSETQ. Trimming pared 4 bases from V and 9 bases from J, leaving 14 bases between. The CDR3 has 13 residues. This chain's CDR3 is CASSAGQRVEQFF. CDR3 nucleotides: TGCGCCAGCAGCGCGGGACAGCGGGTTGAGCAGTTCTTC. Filled out from reference TRBV5-1 and TRBJ2-1, the complete variable domain reads KAGVTQTPRYLIKTRGQQVTLSCSPISGHRSVSWYQQTPGQGLQFLFEYFSETQRNKGNFPGRFSGRQFSNSRSEMNVSTLELGDSALYLCASSAGQRVEQFFGPGTRLTVL.

The chain has TRBV4-1 and TRBJ1-1, with D tentatively TRBD1 (5 bases). Germline V gene sequence: CDR1 MGHRA, CDR2 YSYEKL. The CDR3 is 16 amino acids. V lost 0 bases, J lost 7 bases, and 18 bases lay in between. CDR3 residues: CASSQEGWQGTIEAFF. In DNA form, the CDR3 reads TGCGCCAGCAGCCAAGAAGGGTGGCAGGGAACGATTGAAGCTTTCTTT.

V is TRBV5-1 and J is TRBJ1-4; 11 bases match TRBD1. The germline gives CDR1 SGHRS, CDR2 YFSETQ. With V trimmed by 3 bases and J by 3 bases, 7 bases remained unmatched. CDR3 length equals 17 residues. CDR3 nucleotide sequence: TGCGCCAGCAGCTGGGGACAGGGGGTGAGGTCTAATGAAAAACTGTTTTTT. Its translation: CASSWGQGVRSNEKLFF.

V and J are TRBV19 and TRBJ1-4, with D unresolved. Germline CDR1 reads LNHDA; CDR2 reads SQIVND (reference sequence). The CDR3 is 15 amino acids. Deletions cut 4 bases from V and 0 bases from J, with 9 bases between. The CDR3 protein is CASSTQVATNEKLFF. For the CDR3, the DNA is TGTGCCAGTAGTACTCAAGTAGCAACTAATGAAAAACTGTTTTTT.

The rearrangement joins TRBV15 to TRBJ2-1, with TRBD2 matching 7 bases. V lost 5 bases, J lost 8 bases, and 6 bases stayed unmatched. Germline lookup yields CDR1 LNHNV and CDR2 YYDKDF (reference sequence). This CDR3 is built from 13 residues. The CDR3 is CATSGGGRDEQFF. CDR3 bases: TGTGCCACCAGCGGGGGGGGTCGGGATGAGCAGTTCTTC. Full variable domain (outside the CDR3, taken from reference TRBV15 and TRBJ2-1): DAMVIQNPRYQVTQFGKPVTLSCSQTLNHNVMYWYQQKSSQAPKLLFHYYDKDFNNEADTPDNFQSRRPNTSFCFLDIRSPGLGDTAMYLCATSGGGRDEQFFGPGTRLTVL.

The V call is TRBV30, the J call TRBJ1-4; D is undetermined. V lost 1 base, J lost 4 bases, and 7 bases lay in between. The CDR3 has 13 residues. Germline V gene lookup returns CDR1 GTSNPN and CDR2 SVGIG (reference sequence). The CDR3 here is CAWSGQNNEKLFF. DNA of the CDR3: TGTGCCTGGAGTGGGCAGAATAATGAAAAACTGTTTTTT.

The CDR3, as DNA: TGCGCCAGCAACCCTGGGACTAGCGAAGAGACCCAGTACTTC. Translating it yields CASNPGTSEETQYF. The chain couples TRBV5-1 to TRBJ2-5, with 10 bases that match TRBD2. Germline CDR1 SGHRS, CDR2 YFSETQ. This CDR3 has 14 amino acids. The V and J ends lost 6 bases and 3 bases, in that order; junction bases with no gene match: 5.

The genes are TRBV4-2 and TRBJ1-2; 8 bases align to TRBD1. The CDR3 consists of 15 residues. V lost 4 bases, J lost 6 bases, and 10 bases stayed unmatched. The germline V gene has CDR1 LGHNA and CDR2 YNFKEQ. Here the CDR3 DNA reads TGTGCCAGCAGCCGGGGACAGGCCAGTAATGATGGCTACACCTTC. Its protein product is CASSRGQASNDGYTF.

The gene calls are TRBV29-1 and TRBJ1-2; D may be TRBD1 (5 bases). This CDR3 is built from 14 residues. Trimming stripped 5 bases from V and 5 bases from J, with 18 bases between. Germline V gene data show CDR1 as SQVTM and CDR2 as ANQGSEA. DNA of the CDR3: TGCAGCGTTTTTCTCTGGGGGGTGGAGTATGGCTACACCTTC. This encodes CSVFLWGVEYGYTF.

The rearrangement joins TRBV30 to TRBJ1-1; TRBD1 is a possible D gene (6 bases). V was cut by 2 bases and J by 12 bases, with 16 bases left in between. This CDR3 comprises 12 residues. Germline lookup yields CDR1 GTSNPN and CDR2 SVGIG (reference sequence). The CDR3 loop reads CAWSSTGFVTFF. The CDR3, as DNA: TGTGCCTGGAGTTCCACAGGGTTCGTGACTTTCTTT. The full variable domain, in which reference TRBV30 and TRBJ1-1 provide the parts outside the CDR3, is SQTIHQWPATLVQPVGSPLSLECTVEGTSNPNLYWYRQAAGRGLQLLFYSVGIGQISSEVPQNLSASRPQDRQFILSSKKLLLSDSGFYLCAWSSTGFVTFFGQGTRLTVV.

This chain links TRBV29-1 with TRBJ2-5; D call uncertain. With 6 bases removed from V and 5 bases from J, the gap between germline ends came to 7 bases. The length of the CDR3 is 10 residues. Germline values: CDR1 SQVTM, CDR2 ANQGSEA. The CDR3 coding sequence is TGCAGCGTGTCCGGGGAGACCCAGTACTTC. This encodes CSVSGETQYF.

In its sample, this clone was seen a few times. This CDR3 is also generated by other DNA sequences in the sample. V and J are TRBV5-4 and TRBJ2-7; D unclear. V was shortened by 1 base and J by 0 bases, with 5 bases between the two germline ends. This CDR3 is built from 13 residues. From germline, CDR1 is SGHNT and CDR2 YYREEE (reference sequence). DNA for the CDR3: TGTGCCAGCAGCTTGTCCTCCTCCTACGAGCAGTACTTC. Translation gives CASSLSSSYEQYF. The full variable domain, completed using reference TRBV5-4 and TRBJ2-7, is ETGVTQSPTHLIKTRGQQVTLRCSSQSGHNTVSWYQQALGQGPQFIFQYYREEENGRGNFPPRFSGLQFPNYSSELNVNALELDDSALYLCASSLSSSYEQYFGPGTRLTVT.